This record looks at one T cell receptor beta chain sequence and its context. Its antigen is undetermined. Trimming took 1 base from V and 5 from J, leaving 14 bases between them. CDR1 and CDR2 from the germline V gene are LGHNA and YSLEER. CDR3 length: 15 residues. Generated by immunoSEQ multiplex PCR, the TCRdb table keeps only in-frame clones and is missing some. The profile shows approximately 70,000 clones, 80% to 95% of them singletons. This record belongs to a study of OX40 agonist ivuxolimab in advanced cancers. Overall study: Having had anti-PD-1, anti-PD-L1 or anti-CTLA-4 therapy before was allowed, and roughly 38% had some.

Study-level points and caveats: Expansion of clones was among the lowest in partial responders at 0.1-3.0 mg/kg. On average, CD8+ T cells showed a greater number of expanded clones than CD4+. Some patients without response likewise showed low normalized clonal expansion.

The clonotype was recovered from an adult with an advanced solid tumor such as melanoma, head and neck, liver or kidney cancer. Sequencing used CD4+ or CD8+ T cells sorted from blood, obtained in a trial of the OX40 agonist ivuxolimab. V gene TRBV4-3 combines with J gene TRBJ1-1, with D maybe TRBD1 (6 bases). This chain's CDR3 is CASSQGDRFKTEAFF. In DNA, the CDR3 is TGCGCCAGCAGCCAAGGAGACAGGTTTAAGACTGAAGCTTTCTTT.